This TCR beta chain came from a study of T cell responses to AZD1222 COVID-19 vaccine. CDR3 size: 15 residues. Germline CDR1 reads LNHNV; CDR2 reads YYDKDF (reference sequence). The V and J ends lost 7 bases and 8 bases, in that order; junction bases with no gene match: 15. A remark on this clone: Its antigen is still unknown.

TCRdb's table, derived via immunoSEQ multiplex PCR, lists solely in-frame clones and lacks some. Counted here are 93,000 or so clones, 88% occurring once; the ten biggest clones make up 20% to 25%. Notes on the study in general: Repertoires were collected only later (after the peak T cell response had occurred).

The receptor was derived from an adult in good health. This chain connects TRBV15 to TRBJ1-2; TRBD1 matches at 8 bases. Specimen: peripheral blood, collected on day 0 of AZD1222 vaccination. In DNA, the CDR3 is TGTGCCACCACCTACCTGGACAGGGTAGGGGTCGGCTACACCTTC. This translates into CATTYLDRVGVGYTF. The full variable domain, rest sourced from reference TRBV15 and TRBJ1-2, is DAMVIQNPRYQVTQFGKPVTLSCSQTLNHNVMYWYQQKSSQAPKLLFHYYDKDFNNEADTPDNFQSRRPNTSFCFLDIRSPGLGDTAMYLCATTYLDRVGVGYTFGSGTRLTVV.